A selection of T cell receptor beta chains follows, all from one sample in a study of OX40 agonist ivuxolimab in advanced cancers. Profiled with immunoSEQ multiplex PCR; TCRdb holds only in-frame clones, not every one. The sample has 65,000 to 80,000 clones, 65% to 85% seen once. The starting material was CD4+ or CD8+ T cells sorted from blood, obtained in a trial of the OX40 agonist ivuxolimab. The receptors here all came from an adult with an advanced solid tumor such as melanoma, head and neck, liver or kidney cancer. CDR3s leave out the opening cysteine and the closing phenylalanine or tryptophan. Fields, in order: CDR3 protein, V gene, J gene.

cdr3_aa: ASSGGGSTDTQY
v_call: TRBV28
j_call: TRBJ2-3

cdr3_aa: ASSLSGPGFGSPLH
v_call: TRBV27
j_call: TRBJ1-6

cdr3_aa: ASSQGTGKDYGYT
v_call: TRBV4-1
j_call: TRBJ1-2

cdr3_aa: ASRPQGGSGNTIY
v_call: TRBV2
j_call: TRBJ1-3

cdr3_aa: ASRGGSSYNEQF
v_call: TRBV4-1
j_call: TRBJ2-1

cdr3_aa: ASSDVARTSGVQLSTDTQY
v_call: TRBV2
j_call: TRBJ2-3

cdr3_aa: AWSVGLAEYNEQF
v_call: TRBV30
j_call: TRBJ2-1

cdr3_aa: ASSSGQGSYEQY
v_call: TRBV5-4
j_call: TRBJ2-7

cdr3_aa: ASSPPGGSSSYEQY
v_call: TRBV4-1
j_call: TRBJ2-7

cdr3_aa: ASSRKGSSYNEQF
v_call: TRBV6-5
j_call: TRBJ2-1

cdr3_aa: SVEEGRETQY
v_call: TRBV29-1
j_call: TRBJ2-3

cdr3_aa: ASSLERIPGGIQY
v_call: TRBV7-8
j_call: TRBJ2-4

cdr3_aa: ASSLGTDTQY
v_call: TRBV7-2
j_call: TRBJ2-3

cdr3_aa: ASSLEGSTYGYT
v_call: TRBV5-1
j_call: TRBJ1-2

cdr3_aa: ATRGLNNEQF
v_call: TRBV5-1
j_call: TRBJ2-1

cdr3_aa: ASSLGQVPYEQY
v_call: TRBV5-1
j_call: NA

cdr3_aa: ASSQNLNYGYT
v_call: TRBV4-3
j_call: TRBJ1-2

cdr3_aa: ASSLGAGEDTQY
v_call: TRBV5-5
j_call: TRBJ2-3

cdr3_aa: ASSLGTGARYEQY
v_call: TRBV5-1
j_call: TRBJ2-7

cdr3_aa: AITQDRDEKLF
v_call: TRBV2
j_call: TRBJ1-4

cdr3_aa: ASSSRTGGIYGYT
v_call: TRBV27
j_call: TRBJ1-2

cdr3_aa: ASTGLAGGQGTGELF
v_call: TRBV2
j_call: TRBJ2-2

cdr3_aa: ASSLVAGREDTGELF
v_call: TRBV7-6
j_call: TRBJ2-2

cdr3_aa: ASSLGNEQY
v_call: TRBV5-4
j_call: TRBJ2-7

cdr3_aa: ASSLTSGEATEAF
v_call: TRBV7-3
j_call: TRBJ1-1

cdr3_aa: ASSDDSPSTDTQY
v_call: TRBV2
j_call: TRBJ2-3

cdr3_aa: ASSHWDSSTDTQY
v_call: TRBV7-2
j_call: TRBJ2-3

cdr3_aa: ASSFRENEKLF
v_call: TRBV7-9
j_call: TRBJ1-4

cdr3_aa: SVEFGLAGGSDEQF
v_call: TRBV29-1
j_call: TRBJ2-1

cdr3_aa: ASSPWTDQETQY
v_call: TRBV7-8
j_call: TRBJ2-5

cdr3_aa: ASSFVGGSYEQY
v_call: TRBV5-1
j_call: TRBJ2-7

cdr3_aa: ASSVDGNTIY
v_call: TRBV9
j_call: TRBJ1-3

cdr3_aa: ASSQERPGAGSYEQY
v_call: TRBV4-3
j_call: NA

cdr3_aa: ASSLRAGPASYEQY
v_call: TRBV5-1
j_call: TRBJ2-7

cdr3_aa: ASSQVGTGSYNEQF
v_call: TRBV14
j_call: TRBJ2-1

cdr3_aa: ATKRGPYTGELF
v_call: TRBV7-2
j_call: TRBJ2-2

cdr3_aa: ASSLRDTQY
v_call: TRBV7-9
j_call: TRBJ2-3

cdr3_aa: SPPAGGTSGSSGDTQY
v_call: TRBV29-1
j_call: TRBJ2-3

cdr3_aa: ASSVGPTTEQY
v_call: TRBV9
j_call: NA

cdr3_aa: ASSPLSGQGNYGYT
v_call: TRBV18
j_call: TRBJ1-2

cdr3_aa: ASRTGIDTGELF
v_call: TRBV27
j_call: TRBJ2-2

cdr3_aa: ASSPPSGSSYEQY
v_call: TRBV28
j_call: TRBJ2-7

cdr3_aa: ASSPRLGDEQY
v_call: TRBV18
j_call: TRBJ2-7

cdr3_aa: ASSLDGYDEQF
v_call: TRBV7-2
j_call: TRBJ2-1

cdr3_aa: ASTPPTNTEAF
v_call: TRBV19
j_call: TRBJ1-1

cdr3_aa: ASSDDRGVTDTQY
v_call: TRBV25-1
j_call: TRBJ2-3

cdr3_aa: ASSPRRQGYNEQF
v_call: TRBV18
j_call: TRBJ2-1

cdr3_aa: ASSQDRAGSTGELF
v_call: TRBV4-3
j_call: TRBJ2-2

cdr3_aa: ASSQIGGQNIQY
v_call: TRBV4-3
j_call: TRBJ2-4

cdr3_aa: ASNRQDREKLF
v_call: TRBV6-6
j_call: TRBJ1-4

cdr3_aa: ASSPPGAETQY
v_call: TRBV4-1
j_call: TRBJ2-5

cdr3_aa: ASSPDRGFNYGYT
v_call: TRBV19
j_call: TRBJ1-2

cdr3_aa: ASKTGSGANVLT
v_call: TRBV19
j_call: TRBJ2-6

cdr3_aa: ASSLGGQTYNSPLH
v_call: TRBV7-9
j_call: TRBJ1-6

cdr3_aa: ATRQDQMEGELF
v_call: TRBV5-1
j_call: TRBJ2-2

cdr3_aa: ASSLRDHGYT
v_call: TRBV5-6
j_call: TRBJ1-2

cdr3_aa: ASSEKGFGNTIY
v_call: TRBV6-1
j_call: TRBJ1-3